These T cell receptor beta chains were read from a single sample in a study of T cell changes during pregnancy in multiple sclerosis. TCRdb's copy holds only in-frame clones and misses some; the assay was immunoSEQ multiplex PCR. The sample has approximately 110,000 clones, roughly nine tenths seen once. Material: peripheral blood, obtained after pregnancy. These receptors were collected from a female donor with multiple sclerosis, enrolled in a pregnancy study. Both conserved end residues are part of each CDR3. Fields, in order: D gene, V gene, J gene, clone size, CDR3 protein, CDR3 DNA. The D gene is left open where the match is weak. The size field is filled for only some rows; it gives once, few, many or a size class.

D gene: TRBD1; V gene: TRBV4-1; J gene: TRBJ1-3; clone size: -; CDR3 protein: CASSQALGTGWPDSGNTIYF; CDR3 DNA: TGCGCCAGCAGCCAAGCCCTAGGGACAGGGTGGCCCGACTCTGGAAACACCATATATTTT
D gene: -; V gene: TRBV9; J gene: TRBJ1-1; clone size: -; CDR3 protein: CASSVVPGFTEAFF; CDR3 DNA: TGTGCCAGCAGCGTAGTCCCGGGGTTCACTGAAGCTTTCTTT
D gene: -; V gene: TRBV5-1; J gene: TRBJ2-1; clone size: once; CDR3 protein: CASSLSGLNEQFF; CDR3 DNA: TGCGCCAGCAGCTTATCAGGGTTGAATGAGCAGTTCTTC
D gene: -; V gene: TRBV29-1; J gene: TRBJ2-5; clone size: once; CDR3 protein: CSVVLQARTQYF; CDR3 DNA: TGCAGCGTTGTGTTGCAGGCGAGGACCCAGTACTTC
D gene: -; V gene: TRBV7-6; J gene: TRBJ2-2; clone size: -; CDR3 protein: CASSPTREWVGELFF; CDR3 DNA: TGTGCCAGCAGCCCGACTCGGGAATGGGTCGGGGAGCTGTTTTTT
D gene: -; V gene: TRBV6-5; J gene: TRBJ1-4; clone size: -; CDR3 protein: CASSYSQGETEKLFF; CDR3 DNA: TGTGCCAGCAGTTACTCACAGGGTGAGACTGAAAAACTGTTTTTT
D gene: -; V gene: TRBV5-6; J gene: TRBJ1-6; clone size: -; CDR3 protein: CASSLGAGTNSPLHF; CDR3 DNA: TGTGCCAGCTCCCTGGGGGCAGGGACCAATTCACCCCTCCACTTT
D gene: -; V gene: TRBV11-2; J gene: TRBJ2-2; clone size: -; CDR3 protein: CASSPGWWGQNTGELFF; CDR3 DNA: TGTGCCAGCAGCCCTGGGTGGTGGGGACAAAACACCGGGGAGCTGTTTTTT
D gene: TRBD2; V gene: TRBV29-1; J gene: TRBJ2-1; clone size: -; CDR3 protein: CSVVGLLAGSYNEQFF; CDR3 DNA: TGCAGCGTTGTGGGGTTACTAGCGGGATCCTACAATGAGCAGTTCTTC
D gene: TRBD1; V gene: TRBV4-1; J gene: TRBJ1-3; clone size: -; CDR3 protein: CASSHLKGQRSGNTIYF; CDR3 DNA: TGCGCCAGCAGCCATCTCAAGGGACAGCGCTCTGGAAACACCATATATTTT
D gene: TRBD1; V gene: TRBV15; J gene: TRBJ1-1; clone size: -; CDR3 protein: CATSRGVTGANTEAFF; CDR3 DNA: TGTGCCACCAGCAGGGGGGTCACAGGGGCGAACACTGAAGCTTTCTTT
D gene: -; V gene: TRBV7-9; J gene: TRBJ2-7; clone size: -; CDR3 protein: CASSLVILGPGEQYF; CDR3 DNA: TGTGCCAGCAGCTTAGTTATACTGGGCCCGGGGGAGCAGTACTTC
D gene: TRBD2; V gene: TRBV6-1; J gene: TRBJ2-7; clone size: few; CDR3 protein: CASRADRTSGYEQYF; CDR3 DNA: TGTGCCAGCAGGGCAGACAGGACTAGCGGCTACGAGCAGTACTTC
D gene: -; V gene: TRBV7-9; J gene: TRBJ1-6; clone size: -; CDR3 protein: CASSLDGQTDSPLHF; CDR3 DNA: TGTGCCAGCAGCTTAGACGGACAAACCGATTCACCCCTCCACTTT
D gene: TRBD1; V gene: TRBV7-3; J gene: TRBJ2-1; clone size: -; CDR3 protein: CASSAQGAYNEQFF; CDR3 DNA: TGTGCCAGCAGCGCCCAGGGGGCTTACAATGAGCAGTTCTTC
D gene: -; V gene: TRBV6-1; J gene: TRBJ2-5; clone size: -; CDR3 protein: CASSAKHWGARGETQYF; CDR3 DNA: TGTGCCAGCAGTGCAAAACACTGGGGCGCCAGGGGAGAGACCCAGTACTTC
D gene: -; V gene: TRBV9; J gene: TRBJ2-5; clone size: -; CDR3 protein: CASVPGRGPQETQYF; CDR3 DNA: TGTGCCAGCGTCCCCGGCAGGGGACCACAAGAGACCCAGTACTTC
D gene: TRBD2; V gene: TRBV15; J gene: TRBJ2-1; clone size: -; CDR3 protein: CATSRDRETSAYNEQFF; CDR3 DNA: TGTGCCACCAGCAGAGATCGGGAGACTAGCGCCTACAATGAGCAGTTCTTC
D gene: TRBD2; V gene: TRBV7-2; J gene: TRBJ2-1; clone size: -; CDR3 protein: CASSSRRAGTYNEQFF; CDR3 DNA: TGTGCCAGCAGCTCCCGACGAGCGGGGACCTACAATGAGCAGTTCTTC
D gene: TRBD2; V gene: TRBV6-1; J gene: TRBJ2-7; clone size: -; CDR3 protein: CASSESPRGGGNYEQYF; CDR3 DNA: TGTGCCAGCAGTGAATCCCCGCGGGGCGGGGGGAACTACGAGCAGTACTTC
D gene: TRBD1; V gene: TRBV27; J gene: TRBJ2-7; clone size: -; CDR3 protein: CASSSTGGLYEQYF; CDR3 DNA: TGTGCCAGCAGTTCGACAGGGGGACTCTACGAGCAGTACTTC
D gene: TRBD1; V gene: TRBV4-2; J gene: TRBJ1-2; clone size: -; CDR3 protein: CASSQVIPRDRAPLLYGYTF; CDR3 DNA: TGTGCCAGCAGCCAAGTTATCCCCCGGGACAGGGCCCCTTTGCTTTATGGCTACACCTTC
D gene: -; V gene: TRBV9; J gene: TRBJ2-2; clone size: -; CDR3 protein: CASSPQGWTGELFF; CDR3 DNA: TGTGCCAGCAGTCCACAGGGTTGGACCGGGGAGCTGTTTTTT
D gene: -; V gene: TRBV5-6; J gene: TRBJ1-3; clone size: -; CDR3 protein: CASSLGSRAGTPKGNTIYF; CDR3 DNA: TGTGCCAGCAGCTTGGGGTCGCGGGCCGGGACACCAAAGGGAAACACCATATATTTT
D gene: -; V gene: TRBV6-4; J gene: TRBJ2-7; clone size: -; CDR3 protein: CASSDQPDSSPYEQYF; CDR3 DNA: TGTGCCAGCAGTGACCAACCTGACAGTTCTCCCTACGAGCAGTACTTC
D gene: TRBD2; V gene: TRBV29-1; J gene: TRBJ2-1; clone size: -; CDR3 protein: CSVFLTSGGKGFF; CDR3 DNA: TGCAGCGTGTTCTTGACTAGCGGGGGGAAGGGGTTCTTC
D gene: TRBD1; V gene: TRBV2; J gene: TRBJ2-4; clone size: -; CDR3 protein: CASTRDRGRDIQYF; CDR3 DNA: TGTGCCAGCACCCGGGACAGGGGGCGGGACATTCAGTACTTC
D gene: TRBD1; V gene: TRBV7-9; J gene: TRBJ1-4; clone size: -; CDR3 protein: CASSSNRDRDEKLFF; CDR3 DNA: TGTGCCAGCAGCTCCAACCGGGACAGGGATGAAAAACTGTTTTTT
D gene: TRBD2; V gene: TRBV5-1; J gene: TRBJ2-3; clone size: -; CDR3 protein: CASSTGTSGRTDTQYF; CDR3 DNA: TGCGCCAGCAGCACAGGGACTAGCGGGCGGACAGATACGCAGTATTTT
D gene: -; V gene: TRBV5-8; J gene: TRBJ2-5; clone size: -; CDR3 protein: CASRDPTGNEETQYF; CDR3 DNA: TGTGCCAGCCGAGACCCTACAGGGAACGAAGAGACCCAGTACTTC
D gene: TRBD1; V gene: TRBV11-2; J gene: TRBJ1-2; clone size: -; CDR3 protein: CASSLDRTGDDGYTF; CDR3 DNA: TGTGCCAGCAGCTTAGATAGGACAGGGGATGATGGCTACACCTTC
D gene: TRBD2; V gene: TRBV15; J gene: TRBJ2-5; clone size: -; CDR3 protein: CATSTWLAGAQETQYF; CDR3 DNA: TGTGCCACCAGCACGTGGCTAGCGGGGGCGCAAGAGACCCAGTACTTC
D gene: TRBD2; V gene: TRBV4-2; J gene: TRBJ2-1; clone size: -; CDR3 protein: CASSQVGLAGGQSDEQFF; CDR3 DNA: TGTGCCAGCAGCCAAGTTGGACTAGCGGGGGGGCAGAGCGATGAGCAGTTCTTC
D gene: -; V gene: TRBV7-6; J gene: TRBJ1-2; clone size: -; CDR3 protein: CASSLERTARASYGYTF; CDR3 DNA: TGTGCCAGCAGCTTAGAAAGGACTGCCCGAGCCTCTTATGGCTACACCTTC